The sequence of this TCR beta chain was determined in a study of post-analysis software for immune sequencing data (dated by TCRdb to between 2015 and 2016). Regarding the study in general: Relapsing-remitting, secondary progressive and progressive-relapsing multiple sclerosis were recorded as disease courses, and subtype annotation was lacking for some patients. The multiple sclerosis patient repertoires were compared with 10 or so previously published healthy control repertoires from donors aged roughly 6 to 25 years. A subset of samples was prepared in parallel using single-end sample barcoding, then pooled and co-amplified after Illumina adapter ligation.

TCR beta repertoires were profiled from peripheral blood of roughly 13 young patients with multiple sclerosis to demonstrate the VDJtools post-analysis software. The patients with multiple sclerosis were children and adolescents between 6 and 15 years of age. Worth noting for this clonotype: Its antigen is currently not known. Within one base of it there is no much larger clone, and no base qualities were kept.

Overall study outcomes, separate from this receptor: Multiple sclerosis patients had significantly lower normalized Chao1 diversity than controls, a result that suggests substantial peripheral T-cell clonal expansion. Patients showed significantly higher frequencies than controls for a handful of TRBV segments, among them TRBV5-6, TRBV5-1 and TRBV20-1. Direct clustering with F measure revealed strong co-clustering of samples prepared in the same batch, which led to a batch-effect correction. The multiple sclerosis patient group was slightly younger than the control group.

Library preparation employed PCR. The sequencer was an Illumina HiSeq 2500. Unique molecular identifiers were incorporated into TCR beta cDNA libraries to reduce PCR and sequencing biases. Per 1 to 10 million input T cells, some 500,000 cDNA molecules were obtained, such that each molecule approximated one T cell. The patient libraries were prepared and sequenced using the same protocol as the earlier healthy control dataset. Within a given batch, samples were prepared together, multiplexed and sequenced on the same HiSeq lane. The authors' analysis ran thus. MIGEC handled the raw barcoded reads, throwing out single-read molecular identifier groups before consensus assembly and CDR3 extraction. VDJtools was used for post-analysis of the clonotype tables, and diversity was normalized by down-sampling every dataset to the size of the smallest sample. Repertoire overlap clustering matched CDR3 amino acid but not nucleotide sequences to correct batch-related cross-sample contamination. TCRdb passed the public sequencing reads through fastp at Q25 and MiXCR, retaining productive beta sequences. Rows are combined by CDR3 protein, so each entry shows the most common genes and DNA. None of the V and J calls come from the authors' own analysis; TCRdb made them. Recorded for this sample are roughly 730,000 distinct CDR3 sequences; about 27% of them occurred a single time. The leading ten clones occupy around 0.6% of the sample.

Sequences MRHNA (CDR1) and SNTAGT (CDR2) are obtained from the germline V gene. V sheds 0 bases and J sheds 10 bases, leaving 10 bases between their ends. Its CDR3 holds 14 amino acids, cysteine through phenylalanine. Of all the DNA, just the CDR3 is kept, 42 bases in frame from base 1. The receptor comes from a girl between 5 and 17 years old with multiple sclerosis. Specimen: blood. The chain employs TRBV6-4 and TRBJ1-6; the best D guess is TRBD1, with 5 bases matching. The CDR3 is CASSDSRGDSPLHF. The sequenced DNA is TGTGCCAGCAGTGACTCAAGGGGCGACTCACCCCTCCACTTT.